The following is a T cell receptor (beta chain) sequence with its context. No antigen is known for it. The record has no base qualities; no much larger clone is one base away. This entry comes from a study of cytomegalovirus exposure and HLA in healthy donors (dated by TCRdb to the late 2010s). Notes on the research overall: In an earlier analysis of 550 to 750 of the donors, 250 to 350 Gb of sequence data and 100 million or so unique TCR beta sequences from about 179 million T cells were reported. HLA typing covered class I and class II loci at four-digit resolution. The study profiled the T cell repertoires of under 850 subjects by immunosequencing and related them to cytomegalovirus serostatus. Because of strong linkage in the cohort, roughly five DR-DQ haplotypes were treated as single units for association and clustering. Donor age, sex, ethnicity and CMV serostatus were collected together with the repertoire data. The study aimed to test whether signatures of past pathogen exposure could be identified by cataloging public T cell receptors. An earlier analysis of roughly 580 of the donors used high-throughput TCR beta sequencing to judge whether each TCR beta V gene segment behaved as functional or pseudogenic. A later analysis re-examined previously published TCR beta repertoires from about 670 donors and added high-resolution HLA genotyping to investigate patterns of TCR occurrence. Typing coverage differed by locus: A, B, C, DRB1 and DQB1 were typed in about 629-640 donors, DQA1 in 522, DPA1 in over 600, and DPB1 in around 490. In the later analysis, no new phenotypic data were used to find candidate immune exposures; instead, reliance was placed on TCR beta sequences and their occurrence across donors. The genetic ancestry cluster associated with self-reported Caucasian donors included about 81% of the 350 to 500 genotyped donors. To predict cytomegalovirus infection status, the study brought together high-throughput TCR immunosequencing, statistical association of individual TCRs with disease status, and machine learning. Among some 400 genotyped donors of the cohort, an average of approximately 240,000 unique TCR beta nucleotide sequences was sequenced per donor, of which 15% to 20% were non-productive. Along with the roughly 610-subject first cohort, a separate validation cohort of around 110 different subjects was used. An early release covering about 600 HLA-typed donors comprised about 300 gigabases of sequencing data and 85 million to 100 million unique TCR sequences. Every discovery cohort repertoire had been produced on one sequencing platform. Genome-wide SNP genotypes for about three fifths of the roughly 670 donors were used in a later genetic analysis, which treated that subset as a discovery cohort.

What the authors observed across the whole study: Compared with the approximately 670-donor mean, donors in an Asian-associated ancestry cluster had fewer N-insertions in productive TCRs, according to a later genetic analysis. In a later analysis, several top co-occurrence clusters were reported to appear linked to parvovirus B19, influenza, CMV and Epstein-Barr virus. Most TCR sequences were observed very rarely across donors, whereas some public TCRs were present in many individuals. The cohort was sequenced for TCR beta chains only, and without alpha or paired-chain data the features that could be detected were limited. The earlier analysis of approximately 540 of the donors excluded roughly 16 rarely observed V segments, including chromosome 9 orphons, because counts were too low. It was suggested by the authors that the approach could potentially be generalized to other disease states and immunological phenotypes. Immune exposure information for the cohort was limited to CMV serostatus. Because some donors lacked HLA typing at each locus, the association tests relied only on the typed subset. The classifier was reported to diagnose cytomegalovirus status with high specificity and sensitivity in both the original cohort and the validation cohort. Correlated functional status among segregating V segments might be attributable to linkage disequilibrium, but an unknown experimental factor could not be ruled out. Presence/absence analyses assumed roughly uniform sequencing depth across donors, an assumption that may not hold. An association between a missense DCLRE1C variant and V-gene and J-gene trimming of TCR beta chains was found in a later genetic analysis and replicated in an independent cohort. A later analysis found that most CMV-associated TCR beta chains appeared HLA-restricted, with HLA associations seemingly driven largely by CMV exposure. Some IMGT-functional V segments, including TRBV6-2 and TRBV6-3, could not be distinguished by the 87-base-pair reads and were therefore excluded. The sequencing pipeline was judged likely to have produced a cluster of highly shared sequence variants as a technical artifact. Strong co-occurrence of HLA alleles, especially DR and DQ, made assigning TCR associations to individual alleles difficult. According to a later analysis, TCR association rates differed among HLA loci, with DRB1 alleles showing the most associated TCRs and HLA-C alleles showing the fewest. In a later analysis, around 17,000 TCR beta sequences were associated with specific HLA alleles at a false discovery rate of 0.05. Broadly in line with IMGT annotations, most TCR beta V segments showed up in productive rearrangements about 90% or about 30% of the time in an earlier analysis of several hundred of the donors. A total of fewer than 200 TCR beta chains were listed by the study as associated with cytomegalovirus. In a later analysis, HLA-associated TCR beta chains showed more clonal expansion and lower generation probabilities than non-associated chains that were equally common. In vitro tests confirmed that a few of the cytomegalovirus-associated TCR beta chains recognize cytomegalovirus antigens. A further reported finding was that TCR beta sequences accurately predicted the HLA-A and HLA-B alleles for most subjects in the first cohort.

Reading the germline V gene gives CDR1 SGHTS and CDR2 YDEGEE. The CDR3 holds 14 amino acids from the cysteine to the phenylalanine. Of the read, only the CDR3 DNA is kept; its 42 bases are in frame from base 1. V and J are truncated by 5 bases and 7 bases respectively, leaving an intervening sequence of 16 bases. Libraries were made using the immunoSEQ multiplex PCR assay. For the multiplex PCR, a mixture combining 60 forward primers for TCR Vbeta segments and 13 reverse primers for TCR Jbeta segments was used. The CDR3 region of rearranged TCR beta genes was amplified from genomic DNA by a multiplex PCR assay. Amplified TCR beta libraries were sequenced as 87-base-pair reads on the Illumina HiSeq System. In the authors' own workflow: Across the roughly 640 repertoires, a later analysis counted roughly 84 million unique TCR beta chains, around 11 million of which were shared by at least two donors. A nearest-neighbor algorithm error-corrected the raw reads and collapsed the reads into unique sequences, merging closely related sequences to remove PCR and sequencing errors. To assign V, D and J gene segments, CDR3 sequences were aligned to IMGT reference sequences. For a sequence to be retained, a match of at least six nucleotides was required to both a V gene segment and a J gene segment. A rearrangement was called productive if the CDR3 had no stop codons and remained in frame with V and J, and every other rearrangement was called non-productive. Following IMGT convention, CDR3 was defined as the stretch from the second conserved V-encoded cysteine up to the conserved J-encoded phenylalanine. In an earlier analysis of around 600 of the donors, sequences lacking an unambiguous match to a single V gene segment were excluded. An earlier analysis of almost 600 of the donors classified V segments as functional when productive rearrangements were above 56.7% and as segregating when the standard deviation between donors was above 5%. A statistical classification framework was developed to diagnose cytomegalovirus status using the catalog of TCR beta chain sequences. A later analysis assigned V and J genes by comparing TCR nucleotide sequences with IMGT/GENE-DB human TR gene sequences. A later analysis assigned CDR3 sequences and most-parsimonious VDJ recombination scenarios with the TCRdist pipeline. A later analysis defined each TCR beta chain by its CDR3 amino acid sequence plus V-gene family, and excluded reads lacking a unique V-gene family. In a later analysis, 550 to 650 highly shared, low-generation-probability nucleotide sequences were removed to address suspected cross-contamination and a sequencing artifact. A later analysis calculated a clonal expansion index for each public chain from normalized within-repertoire ranks of inferred template counts. In a later analysis, generation probabilities were computed with a VDJ recombination model fitted to out-of-frame rearrangements, and the resulting probabilities were checked against IGoR. A later analysis scored TCR-TCR, TCR-HLA and TCR-CMV co-occurrence with hypergeometric tests, applying a repertoire-size bias correction to TCR pairs. False discovery rates were estimated in a later analysis by permuting HLA or CMV assignments 20 times. In a later analysis, co-occurring TCRs were grouped with DBSCAN, and TCRdist sequence similarity was added when clustering was performed within HLA-allele-positive subsets. Co-occurrence clustering excluded repertoires with fewer than 30,000 or more than 120,000 public chains, plus five with anomalous nucleotide sharing. TCRdb took over this immuneACCESS table, retaining in-frame rearrangements with V and J assigned. Such tables are incomplete; in checked studies, under half of the missing clones stem from an unresolved V gene, and the remainder is unexplained. V, J and clone size are those of that table, while D and trimming were read from the DNA. This sample comprises tens of thousands of clones, just under 80% of them detected only once. The top ten clonotypes cover approximately 3.3% of the sample.

The cohort comprised some 700 healthy bone marrow donors. All cohort members were sampled while nominally healthy, although unrecorded immune exposures were likely present. The donor was CMV seronegative and belonged to the group of approximately 320 seronegative cohort members. A peripheral blood sample was provided by each donor, and peripheral blood mononuclear cells were used for TCR beta sequencing. The Qiagen DNeasy Blood Extraction Kit was used to extract genomic DNA from the blood cell samples. The chain links TRBV5-8 with TRBJ1-5; the D region possibly corresponds to TRBD1 (5 bases align). This clonotype was sampled from a woman aged 40 to 50 in good health and CMV-seronegative. Material for sequencing was PBMCs. The nucleotide sequence reads TGTGCCAGCAGACGAAAAGGCCGGGGGCAGCCCCAGCATTTT. This translates into CASRRKGRGQPQHF.